The 13 T cell receptor beta chains below all came from one sample that was sequenced in a study of neoadjuvant anti-PD-1 for oral cavity cancer. The method was immunoSEQ multiplex PCR; TCRdb's version includes in-frame clones alone and lacks a portion of them. The sample gives 5,500 to 8,500 clones, more than 65% of which show up once; 3.4% is in the top ten. The sample was PBMCs, taken before nivolumab (anti-PD-1) treatment. These receptors were obtained from a person between 35 and 79 years old with oral cavity squamous cell carcinoma.

The table lists this clone with a count of one. The chain couples TRBV5-6 to TRBJ2-3, with TRBD1 identical over 11 bases. The CDR3 consists of 15 residues. The junction had 7 bases not matched to a gene; V was cut back by 4 bases and J by 6 bases. Germline V gives CDR1 SGHDT, CDR2 YYEEEE. CDR3 nucleotide sequence: TGTGCCAGCAGCGGACAGGGGGCCGCAAGTGATACGCAGTATTTT. Its translation is CASSGQGAASDTQYF.

This chain connects TRBV7-2 to TRBJ2-1; TRBD1 matches at 8 bases. Trimming took 1 base from V and 8 from J; bases not matched to a gene: 10. The CDR3 has 16 residues. The germline CDR1 and CDR2 sequences are SGHTA and FQGNSA. The CDR3 spells CASSLGQGASIDEQFF. The CDR3 coding sequence is TGTGCCAGCAGCTTAGGGCAGGGGGCGTCTATCGATGAGCAGTTCTTC.

The chain links TRBV27 to TRBJ2-7; D perhaps matches TRBD1 (5 bases). V lost 7 bases and J 2 bases, leaving 15 bases between the germline ends. The CDR3 is 14 residues long. CDR1 and CDR2 (germline): MNHEY, SMNVEV (reference sequence). CDR3 nucleotide sequence: TGTGCCAGCATGTACCAGGGCATTCCCTACGAGCAGTACTTC. Translated: CASMYQGIPYEQYF.

The V call is TRBV7-2, the J call TRBJ1-1; 7 bases map to TRBD1. The length of the CDR3 is 14 residues. Germline lookup yields CDR1 SGHTA and CDR2 FQGNSA. V dropped 5 bases and J dropped 1; count of bases not matched to a gene: 4. In DNA form, the CDR3 reads TGTGCCAGCAGCAGGAGACAGGGGAACACTGAAGCTTTCTTT. Residues: CASSRRQGNTEAFF.

The chain employs TRBV6-1 and TRBJ2-7; 9 bases are shared with TRBD1. Trimming cost V 6 bases and J 2 bases; bases outside gene matches: 5. The CDR3 totals 14 residues. In germline, CDR1 is MNHNS, CDR2 SASEGT. In DNA, the CDR3 is TGTGCCAGCAGGTGGGACAGGGAGACCTACGAGCAGTACTTC. Its translation is CASRWDRETYEQYF.

V usage is TRBV5-6 and J usage is TRBJ2-5; D perhaps matches TRBD1 (7 bases). Germline CDR1 and CDR2: SGHDT and YYEEEE. The CDR3 covers 15 residues. V was cut by 4 bases and J by 3 bases, with 16 bases left in between. The CDR3 here is CASSAIGGTEETQYF. The CDR3 DNA sequence: TGTGCCAGCAGCGCAATCGGCGGGACAGAAGAGACCCAGTACTTC.

The chain couples TRBV6-5 to TRBJ2-7; no clear D. The CDR3 length is 13 residues. Germline V CDR1 and CDR2: MNHEY, SVGAGI. The V gene lost 5 bases and the J gene lost 4 bases, with 12 bases spanning the gap. This chain's CDR3 is CASSQSGGYEQYF. The DNA for the CDR3 is TGTGCCAGCAGTCAGTCGGGCGGTTACGAGCAGTACTTC.

V is TRBV19 and J is TRBJ1-1, with 7 bases matching TRBD1. The ends lost 5 bases at V and 0 bases at J; junction bases unmatched: 6. CDR3 length: 15 amino acids. Germline CDR1 LNHDA, CDR2 SQIVND (reference sequence). Here the CDR3 DNA reads TGTGCCAGTAGTTTGCAGGGGGGTGTGAACACTGAAGCTTTCTTT. Its translation: CASSLQGGVNTEAFF.

The chain joins TRBV4-3 to TRBJ2-3; D unresolved. Trimming took 0 bases from V and 0 from J, leaving 7 bases between them. CDR1 is LGHNA, CDR2 YSLEER, per germline. The CDR3 consists of 15 residues. The CDR3, as DNA: TGCGCCAGCAGCCAAGACAGAATTAGCACAGATACGCAGTATTTT. Translated, it gives CASSQDRISTDTQYF.

The J gene is TRBJ1-6, the V gene TRBV5-1; D not certain. Between the trimmed V and J ends, which lost 0 bases and 7 bases, there was a span of 11 bases. This CDR3 region has 15 residues. Germline CDR1 SGHRS, CDR2 YFSETQ. The CDR3 spells CASSLDQLGNSPLHF. CDR3 nucleotide sequence: TGCGCCAGCAGCTTGGACCAGCTCGGAAATTCACCCCTCCACTTT.

V gene TRBV5-1 combines with J gene TRBJ2-3, with 8 nucleotides matching TRBD1. The CDR3 has 16 residues. From germline, CDR1 is SGHRS and CDR2 YFSETQ. V shed 4 bases, J shed 2 bases, and the junction held 9 bases outside the gene matches. The CDR3 loop reads CASSPGGLSATDTQYF. Here the CDR3 DNA reads TGCGCCAGCAGCCCAGGGGGCCTGTCGGCCACAGATACGCAGTATTTT.

V is TRBV2 and J is TRBJ1-4; D call uncertain. The ends were cut back, 0 bases at V and 7 bases at J, with 12 bases in the middle. The CDR3 runs to 15 residues. CDR1 is SNHLY and CDR2 is FYNNEI in the germline V gene. CDR3 DNA sequence: TGTGCCAGCAGTGAAGCGCGAGGTTCTAGTGAAAAACTGTTTTTT. Its protein product is CASSEARGSSEKLFF.

The chain has TRBV7-2 and TRBJ1-6, with a tentative D call TRBD1 (6 bases). V was cut by 0 bases and J by 8 bases, with 11 bases left in between. There are 15 residues in the CDR3. Per the germline V gene, CDR1 is SGHTA and CDR2 is FQGNSA. CDR3 sequence (DNA): TGTGCCAGCAGCTTAGCCGGGGGGCCAGATTCACCCCTCCACTTT. Its protein is CASSLAGGPDSPLHF.